This T cell receptor (beta chain) is drawn from a study of blood T cell repertoires in COVID-19. Overall study context: Donors in the United States, Italy and Spain gave samples during acute or convalescent COVID-19.

Clones were sequenced by immunoSEQ multiplex PCR, and TCRdb holds only the in-frame ones, with some missing. This table has about 140,000 clones, around 81% appearing once. This clonotype was obtained from a human donor in a cohort sampled during active COVID-19. The specimen sequenced was peripheral blood.

CDR3 loop: CASSPSGGGGQPQHF. CDR3 sequence (DNA): TGTGCCAGTAGTCCTTCCGGGGGGGGAGGTCAGCCCCAGCATTTT. The chain employs TRBV19 and TRBJ1-5, with D possibly matching TRBD1 (5 bases). Trimming took off 5 bases at V and 6 bases at J, with 17 bases between the two ends. This CDR3 is built from 15 residues. The germline CDR1 and CDR2 sequences are LNHDA and SQIVND (reference sequence).